This TCR beta chain was observed in a study of immune evolution from preneoplasia to lung adenocarcinoma. Background on the study: HLA loss of heterozygosity: about 7% AIS, around 16% MIA, over 30% ADC, none AAH. Overall study findings and caveats: Normal lung had the highest top T cell clone frequencies.

V shed 3 bases and J 6 bases; nucleotides not matched to a gene: 6. The CDR3 has 14 residues. Germline V gene sequence: CDR1 GTSNPN, CDR2 SVGIG (reference sequence). The assay was immunoSEQ multiplex PCR, and TCRdb's table has in-frame clones only and misses some. The data hold approximately 2,500 clones, with approximately 79% observed a single time. Patients had resection in Japan or China between about 2013 and 2017. This clone was detected once. What it binds is unknown. What was sequenced was FFPE invasive lung adenocarcinoma tissue. This chain links TRBV30 with TRBJ2-4; 9 bases fit TRBD1. The clonotype originates from a person aged 65 to 85 with invasive lung adenocarcinoma. This CDR3 reads CAWSEQGARNIQYF. The CDR3, as DNA: TGTGCCTGGAGCGAACAGGGGGCTAGAAACATTCAGTACTTC.